The subject of this entry is one T cell receptor beta chain. Its target is unknown. The study ran its PCR with 60 Vbeta and 13 Jbeta primers. Method: immunoSEQ multiplex PCR; TCRdb's copy keeps in-frame clones and lacks some. The sample contains roughly 150,000 clones, over 75% of which appear only once. The CDR3 length is 15 residues. Germline CDR1 KGHSH, CDR2 LQKENI. V was pared by 2 bases and J by 0 bases, with 8 bases between. This specimen comes from a study of cytomegalovirus exposure and HLA in healthy donors. Across the whole study: The early release's HLA-typed donors yielded approximately 82 million unique TCRs.

Study conclusions and caveats: Researchers reported from a later analysis that most CMV-associated TCR beta chains appeared HLA-restricted.

The gene calls are TRBV18 and TRBJ1-5; D possibly corresponds to TRBD1 (5 bases). The sequenced sample consisted of PBMCs. This TCR was recovered from a man aged 50 or older in good health and CMV-seropositive. CDR3 bases: TGTGCCAGCTCACCAACCAGGGCTAGCAATCAGCCCCAGCATTTT. This gives the protein CASSPTRASNQPQHF.